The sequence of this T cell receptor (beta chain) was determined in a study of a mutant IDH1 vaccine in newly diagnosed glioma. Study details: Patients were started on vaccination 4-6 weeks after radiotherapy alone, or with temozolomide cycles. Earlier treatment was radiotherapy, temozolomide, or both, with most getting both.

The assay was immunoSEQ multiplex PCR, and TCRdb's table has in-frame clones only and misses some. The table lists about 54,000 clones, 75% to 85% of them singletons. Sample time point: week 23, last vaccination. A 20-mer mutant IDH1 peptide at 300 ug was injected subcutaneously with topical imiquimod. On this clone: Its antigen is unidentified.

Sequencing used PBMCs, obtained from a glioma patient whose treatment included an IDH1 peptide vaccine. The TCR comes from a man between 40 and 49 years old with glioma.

The CDR3 reads CAIRGLGEDYGYTF. The CDR3 nucleotides read TGTGCCATCAGGGGGCTCGGCGAGGACTATGGCTACACCTTC. The chain links TRBV10-3 to TRBJ1-2, with a weak D call TRBD1 (5 bases). Per germline, CDR1 ENHRY and CDR2 SYGVKD. There are 14 residues in the CDR3. The ends were cut back, 6 bases at V and 3 bases at J, with 14 bases in the middle.